The source of this T cell receptor (beta chain) is a study of shared clonotypes between healthy human individuals. Study conclusions and caveats: Across a handful of donors, naive CD4 shared roughly 5%, naive CD8 around 3.8%, memory CD4 about 2.5%, memory CD8 approximately 0.4%. A limitation of the genetic and exposure-history diversity represented arose from few donors. Generation probabilities of non-shared clonotypes were lower (relative to those shared by all four donors).

A note on this clone: The target antigen is unknown.

In the authors' methods: As immunoSEQ supplied junction-only sequences (without quality scores), filtering differed. The assay was immunoSEQ multiplex PCR, and TCRdb's table has in-frame clones only and misses some. V and J calls and clone size come straight from that table; D and trimming were deduced from the DNA. The sample consists of about 1.1 million clones, about four fifths of them appearing once. The receptor comes from a man aged 18-30 years in good health. Some clones in this sample may be carry-over from other donors' samples. The sample taken for sequencing was memory CD4+ T cells from PBMCs. Subset specified: CD45RA-negative fraction.

Written as DNA, the CDR3 is TGTGCCAGCAGCCCTAACCGGGGGGGCAGTGAAGCTTTCTTT. This codes for CASSPNRGGSEAFF. The chain carries TRBV7-2 and TRBJ1-1, with TRBD1 as a possible D gene (6 bases). Germline V lookup: CDR1 SGHTA, CDR2 FQGNSA. The V end was cut by 5 bases, the J end by 7 bases, with 17 bases between. There are 14 residues in the CDR3. The full variable domain, completed using reference TRBV7-2 and TRBJ1-1, is GAGVSQSPSNKVTEKGKDVELRCDPISGHTALYWYRQSLGQGLEFLIYFQGNSAPDKSGLPSDRFSAERTGGSVSTLTIQRTQQEDSAVYLCASSPNRGGSEAFFGQGTRLTVV.